A selection of T cell receptor beta chains follows, all from one sample in a study of T-cell reconstitution after alpha-beta-depleted transplantation in children. TCRdb re-called the PCR reads through MiXCR, storing one row per CDR3 protein. The sample includes about 400,000 distinct CDR3 sequences, 20% seen only once; the top ten take less than 4.5%. The source was PBMCs from the stem cell graft donor, collected from the stem cell graft. The origin of the receptors is a human donor who donated a stem cell graft to a child with acute myeloid leukemia. Both conserved end residues are part of each CDR3. D genes are given only for firm matches. For some rows the clone size is stated as once, few or many, or as a class when expanded; others skip it.

J	size	D	V	DNA	CDR3
TRBJ2-7	few	-	TRBV27	TGTGCCAGCAGGCAGGGACACTCCTACGAGCAGTACTTC	CASRQGHSYEQYF
TRBJ2-7	many	-	TRBV29-1	TGCAGCGTTGTAACCGGGACCTCCATCTCCTACGAGCAGTACTTC	CSVVTGTSISYEQYF
TRBJ2-1	many	-	TRBV10-3	TGTGCCATCATGGACCCGGAGCGCAATGAGCAGTTCTTC	CAIMDPERNEQFF
TRBJ2-7	many	-	TRBV29-1	TGCAGCGTTGAAGAGGCAGGGGACGAGCAGTACTTC	CSVEEAGDEQYF
TRBJ2-7	few	TRBD2	TRBV28	TGTGCCAGCAGGAGTAGCGGGAGAATTTACGAGCAGTACTTC	CASRSSGRIYEQYF
TRBJ1-5	few	TRBD1	TRBV24-1	TGTGCCACCAGTGATGCTCGGACAGGGAGTGCGCGGCCCCAGCATTTT	CATSDARTGSARPQHF
TRBJ2-3	few	TRBD2	TRBV20-1	TGCAGTGCTAGAGGGTCGGGACTAGCGGGAGGGCCCGATAAGAGAGATACGCAGTATTTT	CSARGSGLAGGPDKRDTQYF
TRBJ1-2	-	-	TRBV20-1	TGCAGTGCTCCCAGCTCCTATGGCTACACCTTC	CSAPSSYGYTF
TRBJ2-7	few	-	TRBV11-2	TGTGCCAGCAGCTTAGCCTACGACTACGAGCAGTACTTC	CASSLAYDYEQYF
TRBJ2-2	-	-	TRBV27	TGTGCCAGCAGTCCAGGGAGGCTCACCGGGGAGCTGTTTTTT	CASSPGRLTGELFF
TRBJ2-3	-	TRBD1	TRBV5-4	TGTGCCAGCAGCACCGCCGGACAGGGCTCAGATACGCAGTATTTT	CASSTAGQGSDTQYF
TRBJ2-7	-	TRBD2	TRBV6-5	TGTGCCAGCAACCCACTAGCGGCGTCCTACGAGCAGTACTTC	CASNPLAASYEQYF
TRBJ2-7	many	-	TRBV12-3/TRBV12-4	TGTGCCAGCAGTTTTGGGCCAGATCAGGCCGAGCAGTACTTC	CASSFGPDQAEQYF
TRBJ2-3	few	-	TRBV7-2	TGTGCCAGCAGCCCACACCCAGCACGCACAGATACGCAGTATTTT	CASSPHPARTDTQYF
TRBJ2-1	few	-	TRBV5-1	TGCGCCAGCAGCTTGCGGGAGCGGACCTACAATGAGCAGTTCTTC	CASSLRERTYNEQFF
TRBJ2-3	-	TRBD2	TRBV3-1	TGTGCCAGCAGCCAAGAGAGGAGCGGGACTCACTCCAGCACAGATACGCAGTATTTT	CASSQERSGTHSSTDTQYF
TRBJ2-1	few	TRBD2	TRBV10-3	TGTGCCATCAGACCGGGACTAGCGGGCAACAATGAGCAGTTCTTC	CAIRPGLAGNNEQFF
TRBJ2-7	-	TRBD1	TRBV4-1	TGCGCCAGCAGCCAAGTCTTTCGGACAGGGAGAAGGTACGAGCAGTACTTC	CASSQVFRTGRRYEQYF
TRBJ2-2	-	-	TRBV12-3/TRBV12-4	TGTGCCAGCAGTGGAGGGACGAGGGCGGCCGGGGAGCTGTTTTTT	CASSGGTRAAGELFF
TRBJ2-1	many	-	TRBV29-1	TGCAGCGTAAAGTACAATGAGCAGTTCTTC	CSVKYNEQFF
TRBJ1-1	once	-	TRBV6-1	TGTGCCAGCAGTGAGGGAGGAAGGTGGAGGGGTGCTTTCTTT	CASSEGGRWRGAFF
TRBJ2-3	-	-	TRBV21-1	TGTGCCAGCAGCAAAGTGAAGGGGGTTAGCACAGATACGCAGTATTTT	CASSKVKGVSTDTQYF
TRBJ1-5	-	-	TRBV12-3/TRBV12-4	TGTGCCAGCAGTTCACACAGGGAAGTCGATGGCAATCAGCCCCAGCATTTT	CASSSHREVDGNQPQHF
TRBJ2-3	-	-	TRBV5-1	TGCGCCAGCAGCTTGACGGCCCCCACAGATACGCAGTATTTT	CASSLTAPTDTQYF
TRBJ2-1	-	TRBD2	TRBV4-3	TGCGCCAGCAGCCAAGTGGGACTAGCGGGAGGGCTCGACCCCAATGAGCAGTTCTTC	CASSQVGLAGGLDPNEQFF
TRBJ1-1	few	-	TRBV29-1	TGCAGCGTTCGACCGCGCATGAACACTGAAGCTTTCTTT	CSVRPRMNTEAFF
TRBJ2-1	many	TRBD2	TRBV29-1	TGCAGCGTTGGGGGGGGACGGAATAATGAGCAGTTCTTC	CSVGGGRNNEQFF
TRBJ2-3	few	TRBD2	TRBV11-2	TGTGCCAGCAGCTTAGATCGGTGGGCTAGCGGGAGCACAGATACGCAGTATTTT	CASSLDRWASGSTDTQYF
TRBJ2-1	few	TRBD2	TRBV5-1	TGCGCCAGCAGCCCTCGGGCAGCGGGATGGGATGAGCAGTTCTTC	CASSPRAAGWDEQFF
TRBJ2-3	few	TRBD2	TRBV5-1	TGCGCCAGCAGCACCACGACTAGCGGGAGAACAGATACGCAGTATTTT	CASSTTTSGRTDTQYF
TRBJ2-1	many	TRBD2	TRBV7-2	TGTGCCAGCACCCCTCGCTCAGCGGGAGGAAGCAATGAGCAGTTCTTC	CASTPRSAGGSNEQFF
TRBJ2-5	few	-	TRBV5-5	TGTGCCAGCAGCTTCTTCCGGGCTCTAGAGACCCAGTACTTC	CASSFFRALETQYF
TRBJ2-1	many	TRBD2	TRBV5-6	TGTGCCAGCAGCTTCACTAGCGGTTCCTACAATGAGCAGTTCTTC	CASSFTSGSYNEQFF
TRBJ2-7	few	TRBD1	TRBV7-6	TGTGCCAGCAGCTTAGGGGGGACAGGGGTCCTCTACGAGCAGTACTTC	CASSLGGTGVLYEQYF
TRBJ2-1	-	TRBD2	TRBV5-1	TGCGCCAGCAGCCCCCGCGGCCTAGCGGGAGGGAGCTCCTACAATGAGCAGTTCTTC	CASSPRGLAGGSSYNEQFF
TRBJ1-2	-	TRBD1	TRBV5-1	TGCGCCAGCAGCCAGGGACAGGGGAACTATGGCTACACCTTC	CASSQGQGNYGYTF
TRBJ2-1	many	TRBD1	TRBV9	TGTGCCAGCAGCGGATACCAGGGGGATGAGCAGTTCTTC	CASSGYQGDEQFF
TRBJ2-2	-	TRBD2	TRBV12-3/TRBV12-4	TGTGCCAGCAGTGCCCGACTAGCGGGGAACACCGGGGAGCTGTTTTTT	CASSARLAGNTGELFF
TRBJ2-5	few	TRBD2	TRBV20-1	TGCAGTGCTCCTGTTAGCGGGGAGGTAGAGACCCAGTACTTC	CSAPVSGEVETQYF
TRBJ2-1	few	TRBD1	TRBV6-4	TGTGCCAGCAGTGACTCGACAGGGGGCTACAATGAGCAGTTCTTC	CASSDSTGGYNEQFF
TRBJ2-7	many	TRBD1	TRBV29-1	TGCAGCGTTGGAGGACAGGGCGGCTACGAGCAGTACTTC	CSVGGQGGYEQYF
TRBJ2-2	few	-	TRBV6-1	TGTGCCAGCAGTGAAATGACCCAACTGAACACCGGGGAGCTGTTTTTT	CASSEMTQLNTGELFF
TRBJ1-1	few	-	TRBV7-2	TGTGCCAGCAGTCAGGGGATTAACACTGAAGCTTTCTTT	CASSQGINTEAFF
TRBJ2-1	few	-	TRBV20-1	TGCAGTGCTAGAGATCCGGCTAGCGCCGACTACAATGAGCAGTTCTTC	CSARDPASADYNEQFF
TRBJ1-5	-	-	TRBV20-1	TGCAGCGCCCCCCAGCGGGGAAACAATCAGCCCCAGCATTTT	CSAPQRGNNQPQHF
TRBJ2-7	few	-	TRBV20-1	TGCAGTGCTAGGACGGCCGGGACGCGTTCGGTCTCCTACGAGCAGTACTTC	CSARTAGTRSVSYEQYF
TRBJ2-3	-	TRBD1	TRBV7-9	TGTGCCAGCAGTCGACAGGGGGCCCGCACAGATACGCAGTATTTT	CASSRQGARTDTQYF
TRBJ2-7	few	TRBD1	TRBV4-2	TGTGCCAGCAGCCAAGGTAGGACAGGGGAGGCCTACAAGCAGTACTTC	CASSQGRTGEAYKQYF
TRBJ2-6	-	-	TRBV5-1	TGCGCCAGCAGCTTGCGGGTGTCTGGGGGCCTCTCTGGGGCCAACGTCCTGACTTTC	CASSLRVSGGLSGANVLTF
TRBJ2-1	once	-	TRBV4-1	TGCGCCAGCAGCCAAGATCGGGAGACCCCACGCGATGAGCAGTTCTTC	CASSQDRETPRDEQFF
TRBJ2-7	-	TRBD2	TRBV20-1	TGCAGTGCTAGAGCCCGGACCAGACTAGCGTGGGTCGAGGCCTACGAGCAGTACTTC	CSARARTRLAWVEAYEQYF
TRBJ2-3	-	TRBD2	TRBV20-1	TGCAGTGCTAGTGGGCTAGCGGGCGTGGGAGATACGCAGTATTTT	CSASGLAGVGDTQYF
TRBJ1-2	-	-	TRBV20-1	TGCAGTGCTAGAGATGTGCCAGGCCCCTATGGCTACACCTTC	CSARDVPGPYGYTF
TRBJ2-1	many	TRBD2	TRBV5-6	TGTGCCAGCAGCCCGGGACTAGCGGATTCGGATGAGCAGTTCTTC	CASSPGLADSDEQFF
TRBJ1-2	-	-	TRBV7-2	TGTGCCAGCAGCGGGGGGGGGACGGTAACTAACTATGGCTACACCTTC	CASSGGGTVTNYGYTF
TRBJ2-2	many	-	TRBV29-1	TGCAGCGTCGTGGTTCTACTCACCGGGGAGCTGTTTTTT	CSVVVLLTGELFF
TRBJ2-5	few	-	TRBV20-1	TGCAGTGCTAGAGACCCGCCCAGCCGGGCGGGGGAGACCCAGTACTTC	CSARDPPSRAGETQYF
TRBJ2-5	-	TRBD2	TRBV20-1	TGCAGTGCGTCGGGGGGACTAGCGGACCAAGAGACCCAGTACTTC	CSASGGLADQETQYF
TRBJ2-7	-	TRBD2	TRBV15	TGTGCCACCAGCAGGGCTAGCGGGGGGGGCGCCTACGAGCAGTACTTC	CATSRASGGGAYEQYF